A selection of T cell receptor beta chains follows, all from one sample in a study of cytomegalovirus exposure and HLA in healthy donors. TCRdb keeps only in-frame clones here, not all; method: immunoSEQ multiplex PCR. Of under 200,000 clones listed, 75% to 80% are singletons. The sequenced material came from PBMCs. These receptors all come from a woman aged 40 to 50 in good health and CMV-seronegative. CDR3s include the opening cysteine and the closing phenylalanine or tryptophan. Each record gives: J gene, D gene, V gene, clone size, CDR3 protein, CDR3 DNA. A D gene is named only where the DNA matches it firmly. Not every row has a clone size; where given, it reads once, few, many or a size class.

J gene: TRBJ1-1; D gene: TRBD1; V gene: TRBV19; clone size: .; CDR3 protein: CASNGQGSSTEAFF; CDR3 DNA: TGTGCCAGTAATGGACAGGGATCTAGCACTGAAGCTTTCTTT
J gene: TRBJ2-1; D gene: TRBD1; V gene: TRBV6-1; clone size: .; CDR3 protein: CASSNTGGYSEQFF; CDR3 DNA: TGTGCCAGCAGTAATACAGGGGGATATAGTGAGCAGTTCTTC
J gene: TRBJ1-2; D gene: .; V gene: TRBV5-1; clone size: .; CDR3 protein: CASSEGVGYGYTF; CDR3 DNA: TGCGCCAGCAGCGAGGGGGTAGGCTATGGCTACACCTTC
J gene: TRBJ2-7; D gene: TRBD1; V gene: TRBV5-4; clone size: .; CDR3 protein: CASSPGQTLSYEQYF; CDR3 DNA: TGTGCCAGCAGCCCGGGACAGACCCTCTCCTACGAGCAGTACTTC
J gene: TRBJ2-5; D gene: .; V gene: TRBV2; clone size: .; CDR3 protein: CASTGFQETQYF; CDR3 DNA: TGTGCCAGCACAGGCTTCCAAGAGACCCAGTACTTC
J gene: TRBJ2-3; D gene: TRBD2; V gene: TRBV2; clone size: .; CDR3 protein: CASSGLAGTDTQYF; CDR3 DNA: TGTGCCAGCAGCGGACTAGCGGGCACAGATACGCAGTATTTT
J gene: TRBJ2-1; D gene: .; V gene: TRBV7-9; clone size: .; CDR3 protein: CASSINRVDEQFF; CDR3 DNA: TGTGCCAGCAGCATCAACAGGGTCGATGAGCAGTTCTTC
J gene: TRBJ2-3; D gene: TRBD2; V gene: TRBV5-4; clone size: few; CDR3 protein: CASSRLAGGLDTQYF; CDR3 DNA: TGTGCCAGCAGCCGTCTAGCGGGGGGGTTAGATACGCAGTATTTT
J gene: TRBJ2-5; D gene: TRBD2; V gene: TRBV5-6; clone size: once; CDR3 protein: CASSPQRQLADFQETQYF; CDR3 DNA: TGTGCCAGCAGCCCCCAGAGGCAACTAGCGGACTTCCAAGAGACCCAGTACTTC
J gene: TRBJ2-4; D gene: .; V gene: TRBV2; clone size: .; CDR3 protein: CASKREQNIQYF; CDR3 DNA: TGTGCCAGCAAAAGGGAGCAAAACATTCAGTACTTC
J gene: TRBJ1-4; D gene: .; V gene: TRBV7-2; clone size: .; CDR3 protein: CASSLAGGANEKLFF; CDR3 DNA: TGTGCCAGCAGCTTAGCGGGAGGGGCTAATGAAAAACTGTTTTTT
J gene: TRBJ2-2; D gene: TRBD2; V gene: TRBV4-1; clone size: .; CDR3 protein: CASSQTGLASGELFF; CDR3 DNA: TGCGCCAGCAGCCAGACCGGACTAGCTTCCGGGGAGCTGTTTTTT
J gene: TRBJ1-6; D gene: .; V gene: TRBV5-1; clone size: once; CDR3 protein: CASSRNRVVNSPLHF; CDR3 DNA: TGCGCCAGCAGCAGGAACAGGGTGGTGAATTCACCCCTCCACTTT
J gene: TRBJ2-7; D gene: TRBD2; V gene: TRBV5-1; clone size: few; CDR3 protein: CASSFGSGGDSYEQYF; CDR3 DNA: TGCGCCAGCAGCTTCGGGAGCGGGGGGGACTCCTACGAGCAGTACTTC
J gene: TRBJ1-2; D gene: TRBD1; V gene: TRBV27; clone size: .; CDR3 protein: CASMPRDRYGYTF; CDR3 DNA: TGTGCCAGCATGCCCCGGGACAGATATGGCTACACCTTC
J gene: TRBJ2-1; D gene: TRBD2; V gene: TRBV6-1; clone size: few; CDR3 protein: CASRTGGGVYNEQFF; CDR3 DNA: TGTGCCAGCAGAACGGGGGGTGGGGTGTACAATGAGCAGTTCTTC
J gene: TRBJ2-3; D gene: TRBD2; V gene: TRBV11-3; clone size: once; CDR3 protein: CASSQRLSGASTDTQYF; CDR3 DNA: TGTGCCAGCAGCCAACGGCTTAGCGGGGCCAGCACAGATACGCAGTATTTT
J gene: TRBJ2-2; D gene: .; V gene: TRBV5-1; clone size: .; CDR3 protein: CASSLGSPTGELFF; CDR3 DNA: TGCGCCAGCAGCTTGGGAAGCCCCACCGGGGAGCTGTTTTTT
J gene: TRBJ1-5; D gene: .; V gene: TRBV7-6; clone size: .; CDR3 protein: CASSSGTGINQPQHF; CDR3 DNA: TGTGCCAGCAGCTCGGGTACAGGGATCAATCAGCCCCAGCATTTT
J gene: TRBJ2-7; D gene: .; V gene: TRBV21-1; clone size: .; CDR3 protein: CASTFFRDSYEQYF; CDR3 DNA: TGTGCCAGCACTTTTTTCAGGGACTCCTACGAGCAGTACTTC
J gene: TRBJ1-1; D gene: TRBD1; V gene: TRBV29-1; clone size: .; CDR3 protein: CSAWMTGGRTEAFF; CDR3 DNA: TGCAGCGCCTGGATGACAGGGGGTCGGACTGAAGCCTTCTTT
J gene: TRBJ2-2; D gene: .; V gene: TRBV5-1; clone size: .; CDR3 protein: CASRWTVAGELFF; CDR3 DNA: TGCGCCAGCAGGTGGACAGTGGCCGGGGAGCTGTTTTTT
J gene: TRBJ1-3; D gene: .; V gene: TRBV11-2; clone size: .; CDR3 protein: CASSSRLQGYGNTIYF; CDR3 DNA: TGTGCCAGCAGCTCTAGACTTCAGGGGTACGGAAACACCATATATTTT
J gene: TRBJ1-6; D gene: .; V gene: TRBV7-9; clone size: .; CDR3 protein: CSSSLDSFNSPLHF; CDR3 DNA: TGTTCCAGCAGCTTGGACAGTTTTAATTCACCCCTCCACTTT
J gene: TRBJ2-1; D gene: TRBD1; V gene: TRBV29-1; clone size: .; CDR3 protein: CSVRETGDLSYNEQFF; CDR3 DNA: TGCAGCGTTAGGGAGACAGGGGACCTCTCCTACAATGAGCAGTTCTTC
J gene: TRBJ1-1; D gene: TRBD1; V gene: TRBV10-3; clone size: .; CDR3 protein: CASRTGDNTEAFF; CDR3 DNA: TGTGCCTCCCGGACAGGGGATAACACTGAAGCTTTCTTT
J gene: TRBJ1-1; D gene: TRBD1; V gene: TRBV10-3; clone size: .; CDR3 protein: CATWTGGAGTEAFF; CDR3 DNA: TGTGCCACCTGGACAGGGGGCGCAGGTACTGAAGCTTTCTTT